Below, 2 T cell receptor beta chains from the same sample are listed, as sequenced in a study of blood T cell repertoires in COVID-19. The protocol was immunoSEQ multiplex PCR, while the TCRdb copy is restricted to in-frame clones and leaves out a portion. The table lists 120,000 to 150,000 clones, around 85% of them singletons. The sample comprised peripheral blood. The receptors come from a man aged 50-60 years with acute or convalescent COVID-19.

The chain couples TRBV6-5 to TRBJ1-5; tentatively, D is TRBD1 (6 bases). The CDR3 totals 15 residues. Germline V gene sequence: CDR1 MNHEY, CDR2 SVGAGI. Trimming took off 0 bases at V and 4 bases at J, with 10 bases between the two ends. Here the CDR3 DNA reads TGTGCCAGCAGTTACTCCTTCGACAGGAATCAGCCCCAGCATTTT. Translated: CASSYSFDRNQPQHF.

The chain carries TRBV6-5 and TRBJ1-5; 9 bases agree with TRBD1. The V gene end was trimmed by 5 bases and the J gene end by 7 bases; junction bases not matched to a gene: 9. In germline, CDR1 is MNHEY, CDR2 SVGAGI. This CDR3 is 15 amino acids long. CDR3 residues: CASSPGTGRWQPQHF. The CDR3 DNA reads as TGTGCCAGCAGTCCCGGGACAGGGAGGTGGCAGCCCCAGCATTTT.